The 9 T cell receptor beta chains below all came from one sample that was sequenced in a study of shared clonotypes between healthy human individuals. Only CD45RO-negative cells positively selected for CCR7 counted as naive CD8 cells, so terminally differentiated effector memory CD45RA+ cells were excluded. The assay was immunoSEQ multiplex PCR, and TCRdb's table has in-frame clones only and misses some. The sample has about 2 million clones; about 95% are singletons. Sequenced input: naive CD8+ T cells sorted from blood. Receptors were obtained from a man aged 18 to 29 in good health.

The chain recombines TRBV30 with TRBJ2-1; D unclear. There are 13 residues in the CDR3. The ends were cut back, 5 bases at V and 3 bases at J, with 11 bases in the middle. CDR1 and CDR2 (germline): GTSNPN, SVGIG (reference sequence). CDR3 nucleotide sequence: TGTGCCTGGGGCCCCGATCACTACAATGAGCAGTTCTTC. Translated, it gives CAWGPDHYNEQFF.

V and J are TRBV5-6 and TRBJ2-7; D tentatively reads TRBD1 or TRBD2 (5 bases each). The CDR3 is 15 amino acids. Trimming cost V 4 bases and J 0 bases, with 14 bases left between them. Germline-derived CDR1 and CDR2 are SGHDT and YYEEEE. The CDR3 DNA sequence: TGTGCCAGCAGCGTTTGGGACCAGAGCTCCTACGAGCAGTACTTC. Protein sequence: CASSVWDQSSYEQYF.

Only one count was recorded for this clone. The chain joins TRBV5-4 to TRBJ1-1, with 7 nucleotides matching TRBD1. The CDR3 is 17 residues long. J gave up 1 base and V 3 bases, and 12 bases lay outside the gene matches. Germline lookup yields CDR1 SGHNT and CDR2 YYREEE (reference sequence). The CDR3 nucleotides read TGTGCCAGCAGCTCGATTTATGAACAGGGGCCGAACACTGAAGCTTTCTTT. Its protein product is CASSSIYEQGPNTEAFF. Combining the CDR3 with reference TRBV5-4 and TRBJ1-1 gives the whole variable domain ETGVTQSPTHLIKTRGQQVTLRCSSQSGHNTVSWYQQALGQGPQFIFQYYREEENGRGNFPPRFSGLQFPNYSSELNVNALELDDSALYLCASSSIYEQGPNTEAFFGQGTRLTVV.

This chain connects TRBV4-3 to TRBJ2-3; TRBD2 agrees at 8 bases. V shed 4 bases and J 6 bases; nucleotides not matched to a gene: 9. CDR1 is LGHNA and CDR2 is YSLEER in the germline V gene. The CDR3 contains 15 residues. The CDR3 spells CASSRLTSVVDTQYF. The CDR3 nucleotides are TGCGCCAGCAGCCGATTGACTAGCGTGGTGGATACGCAGTATTTT.

This clone occurred many times. CDR3 in DNA: TGTGCCAGCCCGGAGCCCAGGGCGGCCGGGGAGCTGTTTTTT. Translated: CASPEPRAAGELFF. This sequence joins TRBV6-5 and TRBJ2-2; possibly TRBD1 for D (5 bases). The CDR3 spans 14 residues. V gave up 8 bases and J gave up 6 bases, with 16 bases separating them. Germline CDR1 is MNHEY and CDR2 is SVGAGI.

The chain uses TRBV27 and TRBJ1-6, with D possibly matching TRBD1 (6 bases). This CDR3 spans 14 amino acids. Germline-derived CDR1 and CDR2 are MNHEY and SMNVEV (reference sequence). V gave up 1 base and J gave up 9 bases, with 10 bases separating them. In DNA, the CDR3 is TGTGCCAGCAGTTTATTAACAGGGCTTTCACCCCTCCACTTT. Amino acid sequence: CASSLLTGLSPLHF.

J is TRBJ2-5 and V is TRBV7-9; a weak D match, TRBD2 (7 bases). Trimming took 3 bases from V and 1 from J, leaving 12 bases between them. The V gene's germline CDR1 is SEHNR and CDR2 FQNEAQ (reference sequence). CDR3 length: 15 residues. CDR3 nucleotide sequence: TGTGCCAGCAGCTTTTTAGGGGGGGCCCAAGAGACCCAGTACTTC. Its translation: CASSFLGGAQETQYF.

The J gene is TRBJ1-1, the V gene TRBV2; a weak D match, TRBD1 (6 bases). The CDR3 consists of 14 residues. Trimming took 4 bases from V and 1 from J, leaving 10 bases between them. Germline V lookup: CDR1 SNHLY, CDR2 FYNNEI. In nucleotides, the CDR3 is TGTGCCAGCAGTGGGCCGACAGGGAACACTGAAGCTTTCTTT. It encodes CASSGPTGNTEAFF.

The chain is built from TRBV5-1 and TRBJ2-3; no clear D gene. This CDR3 has 18 amino acids. The germline V gene has CDR1 SGHRS and CDR2 YFSETQ. Between the trimmed V and J ends, which lost 0 bases and 3 bases, there was a span of 20 bases. In DNA, the CDR3 is TGCGCCAGCAGCTTGGCCTCGGGTTCTTATGGTCTTACAGATACGCAGTATTTT. This gives the protein CASSLASGSYGLTDTQYF.